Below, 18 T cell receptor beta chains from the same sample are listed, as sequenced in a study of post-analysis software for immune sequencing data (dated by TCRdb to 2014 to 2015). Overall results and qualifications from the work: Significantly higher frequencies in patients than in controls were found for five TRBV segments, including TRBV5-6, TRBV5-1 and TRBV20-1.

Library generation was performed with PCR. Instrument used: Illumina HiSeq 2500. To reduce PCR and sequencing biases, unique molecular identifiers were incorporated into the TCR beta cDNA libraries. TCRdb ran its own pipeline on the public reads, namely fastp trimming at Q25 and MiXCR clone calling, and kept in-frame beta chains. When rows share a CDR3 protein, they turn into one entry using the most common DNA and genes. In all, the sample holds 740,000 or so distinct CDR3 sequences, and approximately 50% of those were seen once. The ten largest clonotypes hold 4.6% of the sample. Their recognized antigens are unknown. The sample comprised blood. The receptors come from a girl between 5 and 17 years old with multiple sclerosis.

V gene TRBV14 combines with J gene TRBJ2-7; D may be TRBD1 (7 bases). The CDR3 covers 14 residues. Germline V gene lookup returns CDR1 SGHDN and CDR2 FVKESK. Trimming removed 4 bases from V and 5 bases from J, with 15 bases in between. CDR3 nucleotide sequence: TGTGCCAGCAGCCCATTTACAGGGGAGGACGAGCAGTACTTC. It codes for CASSPFTGEDEQYF. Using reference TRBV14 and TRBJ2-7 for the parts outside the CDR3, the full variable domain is EAGVTQFPSHSVIEKGQTVTLRCDPISGHDNLYWYRRVMGKEIKFLLHFVKESKQDESGMPNNRFLAERTGGTYSTLKVQPAELEDSGVYFCASSPFTGEDEQYFGPGTRLTVT.

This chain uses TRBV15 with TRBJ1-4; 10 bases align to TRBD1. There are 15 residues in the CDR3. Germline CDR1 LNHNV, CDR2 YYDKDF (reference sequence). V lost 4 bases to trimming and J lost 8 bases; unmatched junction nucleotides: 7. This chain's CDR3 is CATSTPGQGKEKLFF. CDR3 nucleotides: TGTGCCACCAGCACCCCGGGACAGGGGAAAGAAAAACTGTTTTTT.

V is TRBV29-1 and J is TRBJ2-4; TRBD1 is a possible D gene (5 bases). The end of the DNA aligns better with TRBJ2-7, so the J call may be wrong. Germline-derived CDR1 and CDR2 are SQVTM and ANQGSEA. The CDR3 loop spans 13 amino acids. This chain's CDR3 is CSVEGDRYYEQYF. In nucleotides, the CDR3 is TGCAGCGTTGAAGGTGACAGATACTACGAGCAGTACTTC.

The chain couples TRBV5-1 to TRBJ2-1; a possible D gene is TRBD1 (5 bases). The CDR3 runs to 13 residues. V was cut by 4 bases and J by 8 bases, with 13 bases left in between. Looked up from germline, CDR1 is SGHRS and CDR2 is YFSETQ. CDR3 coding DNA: TGCGCCAGCAGCGTACCCCAGGGCTATGAGCAGTTCTTC. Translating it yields CASSVPQGYEQFF.

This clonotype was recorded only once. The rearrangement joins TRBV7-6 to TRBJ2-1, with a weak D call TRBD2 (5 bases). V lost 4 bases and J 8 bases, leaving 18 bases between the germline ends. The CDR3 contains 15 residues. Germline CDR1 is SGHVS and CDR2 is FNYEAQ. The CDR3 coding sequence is TGTGCCAGCAGCTCGAAACTAGACGTCCCTTATGAGCAGTTCTTC. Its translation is CASSSKLDVPYEQFF. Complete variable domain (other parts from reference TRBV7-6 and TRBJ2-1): GAGVSQSPRYKVTKRGQDVALRCDPISGHVSLYWYRQALGQGPEFLTYFNYEAQQDKSGLPNDRFSAERPEGSISTLTIQRTEQRDSAMYRCASSSKLDVPYEQFFGPGTRLTVL.

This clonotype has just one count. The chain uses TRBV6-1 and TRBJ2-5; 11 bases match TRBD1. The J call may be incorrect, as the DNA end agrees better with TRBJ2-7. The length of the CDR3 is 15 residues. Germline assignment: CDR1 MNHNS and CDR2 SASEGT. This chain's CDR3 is CASSEGTGGVYEQYF. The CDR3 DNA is TGTGCCAGCAGTGAAGGGACAGGGGGCGTCTACGAGCAGTACTTC.

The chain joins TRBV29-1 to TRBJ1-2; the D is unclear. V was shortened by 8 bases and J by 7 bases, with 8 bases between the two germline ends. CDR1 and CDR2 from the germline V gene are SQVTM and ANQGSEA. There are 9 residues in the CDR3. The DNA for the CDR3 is TGCAGCACGTTGCCTGGCTACACCTTC. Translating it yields CSTLPGYTF.

The CDR3 DNA sequence: TGCGCCAGCAGCACCTCATTTCAGGGGGCTAGTCGGTCACCCCTCCACTTT. The encoded protein is CASSTSFQGASRSPLHF. The V and J genes are TRBV5-1 and TRBJ1-6; 8 nucleotides match TRBD1. The length of the CDR3 is 17 residues. The V and J ends lost 4 bases and 10 bases, in that order; junction bases with no gene match: 16. Germline V lookup: CDR1 SGHRS, CDR2 YFSETQ.

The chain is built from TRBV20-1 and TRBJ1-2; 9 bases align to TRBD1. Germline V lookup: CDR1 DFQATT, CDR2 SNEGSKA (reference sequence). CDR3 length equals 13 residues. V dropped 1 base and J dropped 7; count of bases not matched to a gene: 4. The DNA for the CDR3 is TGCAGTGCTAGAGGGACAGGGGCGGGTGGCTACACCTTC. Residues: CSARGTGAGGYTF.

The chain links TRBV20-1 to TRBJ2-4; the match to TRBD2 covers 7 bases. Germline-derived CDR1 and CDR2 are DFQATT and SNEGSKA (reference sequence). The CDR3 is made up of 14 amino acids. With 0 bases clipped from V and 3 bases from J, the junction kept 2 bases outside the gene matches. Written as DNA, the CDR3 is TGCAGTGCTAGAGACAGCGGGGACAAAAACATTCAGTACTTC. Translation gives CSARDSGDKNIQYF.

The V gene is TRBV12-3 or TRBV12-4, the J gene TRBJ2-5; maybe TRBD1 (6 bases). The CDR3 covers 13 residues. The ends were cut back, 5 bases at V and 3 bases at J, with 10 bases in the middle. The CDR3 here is CASSMTGEETQYF. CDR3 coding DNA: TGTGCCAGCAGTATGACAGGTGAAGAGACCCAGTACTTC.

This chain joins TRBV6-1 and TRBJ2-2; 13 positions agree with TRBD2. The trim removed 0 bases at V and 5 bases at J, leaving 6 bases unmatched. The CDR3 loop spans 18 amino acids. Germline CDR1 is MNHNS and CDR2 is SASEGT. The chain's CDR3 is CASSEALWTSGRTGELFF. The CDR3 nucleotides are TGTGCCAGCAGTGAAGCGCTATGGACTAGCGGGAGAACCGGGGAGCTGTTTTTT.

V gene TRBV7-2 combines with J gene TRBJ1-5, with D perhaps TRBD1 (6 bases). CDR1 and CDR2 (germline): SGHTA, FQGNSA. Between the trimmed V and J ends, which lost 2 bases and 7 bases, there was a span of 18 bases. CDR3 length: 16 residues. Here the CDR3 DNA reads TGTGCCAGCAGCTTACGGGCCAGGGGATCTGGGCAGCCCCAGCATTTT. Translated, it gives CASSLRARGSGQPQHF.

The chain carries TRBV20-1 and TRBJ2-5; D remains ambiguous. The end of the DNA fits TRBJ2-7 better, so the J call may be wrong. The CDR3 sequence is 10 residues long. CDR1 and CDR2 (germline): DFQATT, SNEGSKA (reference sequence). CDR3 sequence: CSASRVEQYF. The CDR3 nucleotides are TGCAGTGCTAGCCGGGTCGAGCAGTACTTC.

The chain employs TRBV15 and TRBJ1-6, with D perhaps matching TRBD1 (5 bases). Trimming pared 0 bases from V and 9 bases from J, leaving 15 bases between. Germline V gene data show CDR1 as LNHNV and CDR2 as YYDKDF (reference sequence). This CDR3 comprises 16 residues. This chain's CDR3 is CATSRDVGAGSSPLHF. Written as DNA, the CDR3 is TGTGCCACCAGCAGAGATGTTGGGGCAGGGAGTTCACCCCTCCACTTT.

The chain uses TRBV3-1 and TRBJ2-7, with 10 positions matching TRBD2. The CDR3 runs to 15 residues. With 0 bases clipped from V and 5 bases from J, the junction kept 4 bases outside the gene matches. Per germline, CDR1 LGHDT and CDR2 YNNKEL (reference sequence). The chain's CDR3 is CASSQESLAGDEQYF. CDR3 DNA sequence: TGTGCCAGCAGCCAAGAATCCCTAGCGGGAGACGAGCAGTACTTC.

The CDR3 spells CASSLTRGPPEGYTF. DNA of the CDR3: TGTGCCAGCAGCCTAACGAGAGGGCCCCCCGAGGGCTACACCTTC. V usage is TRBV6-6 and J usage is TRBJ1-2; no clear D. The V gene lost 6 bases and the J gene lost 8 bases, with 22 bases spanning the gap. CDR3 length equals 15 residues. The germline V gene has CDR1 MNHNY and CDR2 SVGAGI (reference sequence).

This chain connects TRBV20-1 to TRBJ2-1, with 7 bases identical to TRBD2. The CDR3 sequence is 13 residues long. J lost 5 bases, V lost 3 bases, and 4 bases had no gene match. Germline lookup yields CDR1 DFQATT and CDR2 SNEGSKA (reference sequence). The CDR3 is CSASKAGDNEQFF. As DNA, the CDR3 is TGCAGTGCTAGTAAGGCGGGGGACAATGAGCAGTTCTTC.